Shown below are 27 T cell receptor beta chains from a single sample sequenced in a study of shared clonotypes between healthy human individuals. The naive CD8 fraction comprised CD45RO-negative cells positively selected for CCR7 and excluded terminally differentiated effector memory CD45RA+ cells. TCRdb keeps only in-frame clones here, not all; method: immunoSEQ multiplex PCR. The sample includes a few hundred thousand clones, nearly 97% seen only once; the top ten take approximately 0.1%. Material: naive CD8+ T cells sorted from blood. The receptors originated from a woman aged 30 to 39 in good health.

The rearrangement uses TRBV19 and TRBJ2-1, with D possibly TRBD2 on 6 matching bases. CDR1 and CDR2 from the germline V gene are LNHDA and SQIVND (reference sequence). The germline V and J ends were trimmed by 3 bases and 5 bases, with 11 bases remaining between them. CDR3 length: 14 amino acids. The DNA for the CDR3 is TGTGCCAGTAGTATCAGGGACTTTGACAATGAGCAGTTCTTC. Translating gives CASSIRDFDNEQFF. The variable domain in full, completed from reference TRBV19 and TRBJ2-1, reads DGGITQSPKYLFRKEGQNVTLSCEQNLNHDAMYWYRQDPGQGLRLIYYSQIVNDFQKGDIAEGYSVSREKKESFPLTVTSAQKNPTAFYLCASSIRDFDNEQFFGPGTRLTVL.

This clone is a singleton in its sample. The CDR3 loop reads CASSDPREGSSYNEQFF. In DNA form, the CDR3 reads TGCGCCAGCAGTGACCCACGGGAGGGGAGCTCCTACAATGAGCAGTTCTTC. The chain employs TRBV10-1 and TRBJ2-1; 8 nucleotides align to TRBD2. V lost 3 bases and J lost 0; bases outside the gene matches: 7. The CDR3 covers 17 residues. Germline CDR1 and CDR2: WNHNN and SYGVQD (reference sequence).

The rearrangement links TRBV27 to TRBJ1-6; perhaps TRBD1 as D (6 bases). The V and J ends lost 6 bases and 7 bases respectively, with 16 bases between them. Germline values: CDR1 MNHEY, CDR2 SMNVEV (reference sequence). The CDR3 totals 15 residues. The CDR3 DNA is TGTGCCAGCAGGGTGGGAGGGGGGACGAATTCACCCCTCCACTTT. Translation: CASRVGGGTNSPLHF.

Details on this clone: The sample contains more than one DNA sequence encoding this CDR3. The V gene is TRBV7-9, the J gene TRBJ2-7; 10 bases match TRBD2. J gave up 0 bases and V 1 base, and 0 bases lay outside the gene matches. The V gene's germline CDR1 is SEHNR and CDR2 FQNEAQ (reference sequence). The CDR3 runs 15 residues. The CDR3 nucleotides read TGTGCCAGCAGCTTAGGGACTAGCGGCTCCTACGAGCAGTACTTC. Residues: CASSLGTSGSYEQYF.

This clone has a single count. The chain couples TRBV10-3 to TRBJ1-2; 9 bases are a match to TRBD1. Germline loops: CDR1 ENHRY, CDR2 SYGVKD. The CDR3 length is 15 residues. V lost 6 bases, J lost 9 bases, and 14 bases stayed unmatched. The CDR3 loop reads CAISTGRDRALSYTF. The CDR3 bases are TGTGCCATCAGCACGGGCCGGGACAGGGCGCTTAGCTACACCTTC.

The gene calls are TRBV5-1 and TRBJ1-1; D is unresolved. The germline gives CDR1 SGHRS, CDR2 YFSETQ. The V end was cut by 0 bases, the J end by 7 bases, with 10 bases between. CDR3 length: 13 residues. Here the CDR3 reads CASSLDLGNEAFF. The CDR3 nucleotides read TGCGCCAGCAGCTTGGATCTAGGGAATGAAGCTTTCTTT.

The chain is built from TRBV19 and TRBJ2-1, with a tentative D call TRBD1 (8 bases). V shed 7 bases and J shed 3 bases, with 16 bases lying between them. Per germline, CDR1 LNHDA and CDR2 SQIVND (reference sequence). The CDR3 contains 15 residues. The CDR3 bases are TGTGCCAGTACCCCGGACAGGGAGGGCTACAATGAGCAGTTCTTC. Translation gives CASTPDREGYNEQFF.

The genes are TRBV10-1 and TRBJ1-5; 9 bases are a match to TRBD1. V shed 5 bases, J shed 7 bases, and the junction held 18 bases outside the gene matches. Germline V gene lookup returns CDR1 WNHNN and CDR2 SYGVQD (reference sequence). The CDR3 loop spans 18 amino acids. CDR3 coding DNA: TGCGCCAGCAGTTACGATCACAGGGGGCCGCCTAGCGGGCAGCCCCAGCATTTT. It specifies CASSYDHRGPPSGQPQHF.

The CDR3 spells CASSQDRDSDGYTF. DNA for the CDR3: TGTGCCAGCAGCCAAGACCGGGACAGCGATGGCTACACCTTC. This chain connects TRBV7-9 to TRBJ1-2, with 7 bases fitting TRBD1. The CDR3 runs to 14 residues. V lost 5 bases and J lost 6; bases outside the gene matches: 9. Germline values: CDR1 SEHNR, CDR2 FQNEAQ (reference sequence).

The chain uses TRBV5-6 and TRBJ2-7; no definite D call. This CDR3 is 12 amino acids long. The V end lost 3 bases, the J end lost 5 bases, and 9 bases lay between the germline ends. Germline CDR1 reads SGHDT; CDR2 reads YYEEEE. The CDR3 sequence is CASSSYPNEQYF. The DNA for the CDR3 is TGTGCCAGCAGCTCCTACCCGAACGAGCAGTACTTC.

The rearrangement links TRBV7-8 to TRBJ2-7, with 12 nucleotides matching TRBD1. Germline values: CDR1 SGHVS, CDR2 FQNEAQ. This CDR3 is built from 16 residues. Losses at the gene ends were 2 bases for V and 5 bases for J; bases not matched to a gene: 7. In DNA, the CDR3 is TGTGCCAGCAGCTTATTCCGGGACAGGGGGCCCAACGAGCAGTACTTC. It specifies CASSLFRDRGPNEQYF.

The CDR3 nucleotides are TGTGCCAGCAGCTTAACGGGTAGGGCGGACAGTCCATACGAGCAGTACTTC. Amino acids: CASSLTGRADSPYEQYF. This rearrangement joins TRBV7-3 to TRBJ2-7; TRBD1 is a possible D gene (6 bases). The CDR3 has 17 residues. V lost 0 bases and J lost 4, with 19 bases in between. In germline, CDR1 is SGHTA, CDR2 FQGTGA.

A few counts support this clone. This sequence joins TRBV5-8 and TRBJ2-3; unclear D gene. Trimming removed 0 bases at V and 0 bases at J, with 14 bases between. Germline loops: CDR1 SGHTS, CDR2 YDEGEE. This CDR3 is built from 17 residues. The CDR3 sequence: CASSLVQREASTDTQYF. The CDR3 coding sequence is TGTGCCAGCAGCTTGGTGCAGCGAGAAGCCAGCACAGATACGCAGTATTTT.

The chain couples TRBV19 to TRBJ2-3; D possibly corresponds to TRBD1 (6 bases). V was clipped by 5 bases and J by 2 bases, with 11 bases between them. Germline-derived CDR1 and CDR2 are LNHDA and SQIVND (reference sequence). The CDR3 is made up of 14 amino acids. This CDR3 is CASSFRQDTDTQYF. The CDR3 nucleotides are TGTGCCAGTAGTTTTCGACAGGACACAGATACGCAGTATTTT.

The genes are TRBV5-1 and TRBJ2-4; maybe TRBD1 (5 bases). CDR1 and CDR2 (germline): SGHRS, YFSETQ. Trimming took off 0 bases at V and 5 bases at J, with 9 bases between the two ends. The CDR3 is 14 residues long. The CDR3 sequence is CASSLETDQNIQYF. CDR3 DNA: TGCGCCAGCAGCTTGGAGACAGACCAAAACATTCAGTACTTC.

The chain uses TRBV28 and TRBJ1-1; 7 bases align to TRBD1. Looked up from germline, CDR1 is MDHEN and CDR2 is SYDVKM. Trimming took 3 bases from V and 4 from J; bases not matched to a gene: 2. This CDR3 has 13 amino acids. The CDR3 loop is CASSFGTATEAFF. For the CDR3, the DNA is TGTGCCAGCAGTTTCGGGACAGCCACTGAAGCTTTCTTT.

This clone was recorded a few times. The rearrangement joins TRBV4-1 to TRBJ1-1; D might be TRBD1 (6 bases). V was pared by 0 bases and J by 1 base, with 9 bases between. This CDR3 region has 15 residues. Looked up from germline, CDR1 is MGHRA and CDR2 is YSYEKL. The CDR3, as DNA: TGCGCCAGCAGCCAAGATGGGGGGCGGAACACTGAAGCTTTCTTT. Protein sequence: CASSQDGGRNTEAFF.

This chain links TRBV6-6 with TRBJ1-3; 7 bases agree with TRBD1. J lost 3 bases, V lost 6 bases, and 11 bases had no gene match. The CDR3 length is 16 residues. Germline lookup yields CDR1 MNHNY and CDR2 SVGAGI (reference sequence). CDR3 amino acids: CASSPRTGPGGNTIYF. DNA for the CDR3: TGTGCCAGCAGCCCCCGGACAGGTCCCGGTGGAAACACCATATATTTT.

This chain's CDR3 is CASSSEAGGPSYEQYF. CDR3 nucleotide sequence: TGTGCCAGCAGCTCGGAGGCGGGAGGGCCTTCCTACGAGCAGTACTTC. The chain employs TRBV9 and TRBJ2-7, with 9 bases that match TRBD2. The germline V gene has CDR1 SGDLS and CDR2 YYNGEE. V lost 4 bases and J lost 1; bases outside the gene matches: 9. The CDR3 has 16 residues.

The rearrangement links TRBV7-9 to TRBJ2-1; TRBD2 is a possible D gene (6 bases). Germline-derived CDR1 and CDR2 are SEHNR and FQNEAQ (reference sequence). The V gene lost 5 bases and the J gene lost 8 bases, with 13 bases spanning the gap. The CDR3 totals 13 residues. The CDR3: CASSTRDFDEQFF. The CDR3, as DNA: TGTGCCAGCAGCACTCGGGACTTTGATGAGCAGTTCTTC.

The gene calls are TRBV5-6 and TRBJ2-7, with D tentatively TRBD1 (5 bases). Germline V gene data show CDR1 as SGHDT and CDR2 as YYEEEE. V lost 4 bases, J lost 3 bases, and 17 bases lay in between. The CDR3 extends over 15 amino acids. The CDR3 DNA reads TGTGCCAGCAGCCTACAGGTCAGCGCTTACTACGAGCAGTACTTC. Translated, it gives CASSLQVSAYYEQYF.

The V call is TRBV6-6, the J call TRBJ2-5; 8 bases are shared with TRBD2. The germline gives CDR1 MNHNY, CDR2 SVGAGI (reference sequence). The trim removed 2 bases at V and 6 bases at J, leaving 11 bases unmatched. The CDR3 sequence is 16 residues long. CDR3 DNA sequence: TGTGCCAGCAGTTACCCCTCCAGCGGGAGTTTGCAGACCCAGTACTTC. Protein: CASSYPSSGSLQTQYF.

The chain joins TRBV5-8 to TRBJ1-5, with D uncertain. CDR1 is SGHTS and CDR2 is YDEGEE in the germline V gene. CDR3 length: 12 residues. The ends were cut back, 6 bases at V and 2 bases at J, with 6 bases in the middle. CDR3 in amino acids: CASIAGNQPQHF. The CDR3, as DNA: TGTGCCAGCATCGCAGGCAATCAGCCCCAGCATTTT.

The chain links TRBV27 to TRBJ2-1; D may be TRBD2 (6 bases). Between the trimmed V and J ends, which lost 2 bases and 3 bases, there was a span of 23 bases. There are 19 residues in the CDR3. Germline loops: CDR1 MNHEY, CDR2 SMNVEV (reference sequence). The CDR3 loop reads CASSLVDVQEGSIYNEQFF. CDR3 DNA sequence: TGTGCCAGCAGTTTAGTAGATGTTCAGGAGGGCTCCATCTACAATGAGCAGTTCTTC.

This chain uses TRBV2 with TRBJ1-5, with TRBD1 matching over 7 bases. CDR3 length: 15 residues. Per the germline V gene, CDR1 is SNHLY and CDR2 is FYNNEI. Trimming removed 5 bases from V and 4 bases from J; junction bases left unmatched: 8. The CDR3 sequence is CASSPRDRPNQPQHF. The CDR3 region has the DNA TGTGCCAGCAGTCCCCGGGACAGACCGAATCAGCCCCAGCATTTT.

This chain connects TRBV28 to TRBJ2-1; TRBD2 is a possible D gene (5 bases). The CDR3 extends over 15 amino acids. The germline V gene has CDR1 MDHEN and CDR2 SYDVKM. The V gene lost 5 bases and the J gene lost 6 bases, with 17 bases spanning the gap. The CDR3 DNA is TGTGCCAGCAGTCGCGCCCCCACTAGTTTCAATGAGCAGTTCTTC. Protein product: CASSRAPTSFNEQFF.

Turning to this clone: Other nucleotide sequences from this sample produce the same CDR3. This rearrangement joins TRBV6-5 to TRBJ1-1; D call uncertain. Germline CDR1 MNHEY, CDR2 SVGAGI. This CDR3 is 13 amino acids long. Trimming left V 0 bases short and J 5 bases short, with 7 bases between. The CDR3 DNA sequence: TGTGCCAGCAGTTACTCATTTGGGACTGAAGCTTTCTTT. Its translation: CASSYSFGTEAFF.